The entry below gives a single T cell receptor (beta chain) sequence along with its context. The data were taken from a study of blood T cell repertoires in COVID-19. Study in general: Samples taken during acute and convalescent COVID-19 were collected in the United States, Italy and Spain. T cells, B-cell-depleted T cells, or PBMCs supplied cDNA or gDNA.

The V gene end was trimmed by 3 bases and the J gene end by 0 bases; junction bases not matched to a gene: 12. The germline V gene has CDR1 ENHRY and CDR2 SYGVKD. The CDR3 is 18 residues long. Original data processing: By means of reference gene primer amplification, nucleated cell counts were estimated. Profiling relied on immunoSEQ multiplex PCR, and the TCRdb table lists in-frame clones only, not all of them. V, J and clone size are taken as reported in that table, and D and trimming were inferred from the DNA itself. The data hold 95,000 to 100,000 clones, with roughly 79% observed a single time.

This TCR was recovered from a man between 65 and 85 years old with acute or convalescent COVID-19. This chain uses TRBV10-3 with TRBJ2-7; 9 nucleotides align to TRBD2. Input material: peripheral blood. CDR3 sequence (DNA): TGTGCCATCAGTGATTTTGGGGGTAGCGGGAGCGCCTCCTACGAGCAGTACTTC. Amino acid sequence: CAISDFGGSGSASYEQYF.